Shown below are 27 T cell receptor beta chains from a single sample sequenced in a study of naive and memory T cell subsets. Both TRBC1 and TRBC2 were covered by a beta constant-region primer of two equimolar oligonucleotides. TCRdb passed the UMI-ligation and nested PCR reads through MiXCR, listing each CDR3 protein once. Found here are 19,000 or so distinct CDR3 sequences, roughly 9.6% of them singletons; the top ten hold 15% to 20%. The sequencing input was central memory CD8+ T cells from blood. The receptors shown here come from a human donor in good health.

The table lists this clonotype with a few counts. This chain's CDR3 is CASSPTASGGYNEQFF. The CDR3, as DNA: TGTGCCAGTAGTCCGACGGCTAGCGGGGGATACAATGAGCAGTTCTTC. J is TRBJ2-1 and V is TRBV19, with 10 bases that match TRBD2. In germline, CDR1 is LNHDA, CDR2 SQIVND (reference sequence). The ends lost 5 bases at V and 4 bases at J; junction bases unmatched: 8. The CDR3 runs 16 residues.

This clonotype was detected ten times or more. V and J are TRBV7-9 and TRBJ2-1; 9 bases map to TRBD2. V gave up 7 bases and J gave up 10 bases; unmatched junction bases: 14. Germline CDR1 and CDR2: SEHNR and FQNEAQ (reference sequence). The CDR3 has 15 residues. CDR3 sequence: CASTPRASGMGEQFF. In DNA, the CDR3 is TGTGCCAGCACTCCAAGGGCTAGCGGGATGGGGGAGCAGTTCTTC.

The rearrangement uses TRBV7-8 and TRBJ2-3; D may be TRBD2 (6 bases). Deletions cut 1 base from V and 0 bases from J, with 23 bases between. The CDR3 loop spans 20 amino acids. Germline-derived CDR1 and CDR2 are SGHVS and FQNEAQ. The CDR3 reads CASSLEFPAGLTTSTDTQYF. The CDR3 nucleotides read TGTGCCAGCAGCTTAGAGTTCCCAGCGGGCCTAACTACTAGCACAGATACGCAGTATTTT.

This clonotype was recorded at least ten times. The V and J genes are TRBV7-2 and TRBJ1-5; TRBD1 aligns across 8 bases. Germline V gives CDR1 SGHTA, CDR2 FQGNSA. The CDR3 sequence is 16 residues long. V dropped 5 bases and J dropped 6; count of bases not matched to a gene: 12. The CDR3 loop is CASSPSGQGRPQPQHF. In DNA, the CDR3 is TGTGCCAGCAGCCCGTCCGGACAGGGTCGCCCTCAGCCCCAGCATTTT.

This clonotype was picked up many times. This rearrangement joins TRBV29-1 to TRBJ2-1; 9 bases map to TRBD2. CDR3 length: 14 amino acids. Germline V gene data show CDR1 as SQVTM and CDR2 as ANQGSEA. The ends lost 3 bases at V and 0 bases at J; junction bases unmatched: 0. The CDR3 bases are TGCAGCGTTGATAGCGGGAGCTCCTACAATGAGCAGTTCTTC. Its translation: CSVDSGSSYNEQFF.

In this sample, this clonotype turned up many times. This chain links TRBV20-1 with TRBJ2-1; the D call may be TRBD1 or TRBD2 (5 bases each). Germline CDR1 is DFQATT and CDR2 is SNEGSKA (reference sequence). V lost 6 bases and J lost 8, with 14 bases in between. The CDR3 extends over 12 amino acids. CDR3 DNA sequence: TGCAGTGCCCTCCCACGGGGCGATGAGCAGTTCTTC. Translated: CSALPRGDEQFF.

The sample holds a few counts of this clonotype. The CDR3 is CASSETGGLSYEQYF. As DNA, the CDR3 is TGTGCCAGCAGTGAGACGGGAGGCCTCTCCTACGAGCAGTACTTC. This chain links TRBV2 with TRBJ2-7, with TRBD2 matching over 7 bases. V shed 3 bases, J shed 0 bases, and the junction held 5 bases outside the gene matches. This CDR3 has 15 residues. Germline V lookup: CDR1 SNHLY, CDR2 FYNNEI.

This clonotype was seen only a few times. V and J are TRBV28 and TRBJ2-3; no firm D call. The CDR3 loop spans 15 amino acids. Germline V gene sequence: CDR1 MDHEN, CDR2 SYDVKM. Trimming shortened V by 3 bases and J by 1 base, and 11 bases separated the two germline ends. As DNA, the CDR3 is TGTGCCAGCAGTTTCCTAACGGCAGGCACAGATACGCAGTATTTT. Protein product: CASSFLTAGTDTQYF.

This clonotype rates as medium-sized. The chain is built from TRBV16 and TRBJ1-5; possibly TRBD1 for D (5 bases). V lost 2 bases to trimming and J lost 3 bases, with 11 bases between them. The length of the CDR3 is 15 residues. Germline CDR1 and CDR2: KGHSY and FQNENV. CDR3 sequence: CASSQDWGSNQPQHF. The CDR3 nucleotides are TGTGCCAGCAGCCAAGATTGGGGCTCCAATCAGCCCCAGCATTTT.

The sample holds many counts of this clonotype. The chain uses TRBV9 and TRBJ2-3; TRBD2 aligns across 7 bases. Germline lookup yields CDR1 SGDLS and CDR2 YYNGEE. V trimming: 0 bases; J trimming: 2 bases; junction bases outside the gene matches: 9. The CDR3 has 17 residues. CDR3 amino acids: CASSVEGTGGSTDTQYF. The DNA of the CDR3 is TGTGCCAGCAGCGTAGAGGGAACGGGAGGATCCACAGATACGCAGTATTTT. The full variable domain, in which reference TRBV9 and TRBJ2-3 provide the parts outside the CDR3, is DSGVTQTPKHLITATGQRVTLRCSPRSGDLSVYWYQQSLDQGLQFLIQYYNGEERAKGNILERFSAQQFPDLHSELNLSSLELGDSALYFCASSVEGTGGSTDTQYFGPGTRLTVL.

This clonotype was seen more than once but under ten times. The chain uses TRBV10-3 and TRBJ2-7, with a possible D match to TRBD1 (6 bases). The length of the CDR3 is 14 residues. V was cut by 2 bases and J by 2 bases, with 10 bases left in between. Germline CDR1 is ENHRY and CDR2 is SYGVKD. CDR3 nucleotide sequence: TGTGCCATCAGTGAGGCAGGGGTTACCTACGAGCAGTACTTC. This gives the protein CAISEAGVTYEQYF.

CDR3 residues: CASKTGASTDTQYF. CDR3 in DNA: TGTGCCAGCAAAACAGGGGCTAGCACAGATACGCAGTATTTT. The J gene is TRBJ2-3, the V gene TRBV25-1, with 7 nucleotides matching TRBD1. The CDR3 totals 14 residues. Looked up from germline, CDR1 is MGHDK and CDR2 is SYGVNS. With 7 bases clipped from V and 0 bases from J, the junction kept 4 bases outside the gene matches. Based on the CDR3 plus reference TRBV25-1 and TRBJ2-3, the full variable domain is EADIYQTPRYLVIGTGKKITLECSQTMGHDKMYWYQQDPGMELHLIHYSYGVNSTEKGDLSSESTVSRIRTEHFPLTLESARPSHTSQYLCASKTGASTDTQYFGPGTRLTVL.

Of note for this clonotype: This may stem from a read error, because a much larger clone lies one nucleotide away. This chain joins TRBV28 and TRBJ2-7, with D possibly TRBD2 on 5 matching bases. Per germline, CDR1 MDHEN and CDR2 SYDVKM. With 1 base removed from V and 4 bases from J, the gap between germline ends came to 11 bases. This CDR3 comprises 14 residues. The CDR3 nucleotides are TGTGCCAGCAGTTTATCCCGTCCGGGATACGAGCAGTACTTC. It translates to CASSLSRPGYEQYF.

Turning to this clonotype: A much more abundant neighbour one base away suggests this may be a read error. The V gene is TRBV29-1, the J gene TRBJ2-4; possible D gene TRBD1, 6 bases. CDR1 and CDR2 (germline): SQVTM, ANQGSEA. This CDR3 is 15 amino acids long. Trimming stripped 6 bases from V and 0 bases from J, with 15 bases between. DNA of the CDR3: TGCAGCGTCGTGACAGGCCTAGTAGCCAAAAACATTCAGTACTTC. Translated, it gives CSVVTGLVAKNIQYF.

This chain uses TRBV28 with TRBJ2-7; weak D call: TRBD2 (6 bases). Germline loops: CDR1 MDHEN, CDR2 SYDVKM. Between the trimmed V and J ends, which lost 5 bases and 6 bases, there was a span of 14 bases. The CDR3 totals 13 residues. CDR3 sequence (DNA): TGTGCCAGCAGTCTAGCCCACGGGGGCGAGCAGTACTTC. It codes for CASSLAHGGEQYF.

This clonotype was seen only a few times. The rearrangement uses TRBV5-6 and TRBJ2-7; D perhaps matches TRBD1 (6 bases). Germline V gene data show CDR1 as SGHDT and CDR2 as YYEEEE. There are 13 residues in the CDR3. V lost 4 bases to trimming and J lost 6 bases, with 14 bases between them. CDR3 nucleotide sequence: TGTGCCAGCAGCCCATTCGGGACACTCGAGCAGTACTTC. The encoded protein is CASSPFGTLEQYF.

With respect to this clonotype: A read error is possible here, since a much larger clone lies one base away. The rearrangement links TRBV6-1 to TRBJ2-1; D might be TRBD2 (6 bases). Trimming cost V 0 bases and J 8 bases, with 20 bases left between them. From germline, CDR1 is MNHNS and CDR2 SASEGT. The length of the CDR3 is 17 residues. CDR3 protein: CASSEAASAGPWDEQFF. The CDR3 DNA sequence: TGTGCCAGCAGTGAAGCGGCGTCTGCGGGGCCGTGGGATGAGCAGTTCTTC.

This clonotype was detected ten times or more. The V and J genes are TRBV2 and TRBJ2-5; D is unresolved. Germline V gene data show CDR1 as SNHLY and CDR2 as FYNNEI. CDR3 size: 11 residues. The ends were cut back, 7 bases at V and 5 bases at J, with 8 bases in the middle. CDR3 sequence: CASIIGETQYF. CDR3 DNA sequence: TGTGCCAGCATTATAGGGGAGACCCAGTACTTC. The full variable domain, its missing parts supplied by reference TRBV2 and TRBJ2-5, is EPEVTQTPSHQVTQMGQEVILRCVPISNHLYFYWYRQILGQKVEFLVSFYNNEISEKSEIFDDQFSVERPDGSNFTLKIRSTKLEDSAMYFCASIIGETQYFGPGTRLLVL.

The genes are TRBV12-3 or TRBV12-4 and TRBJ2-1; possible D gene TRBD2, 6 bases. The CDR3 sequence is 13 residues long. V was clipped by 5 bases and J by 12 bases, with 17 bases between them. Written as DNA, the CDR3 is TGTGCCAGCAGTCACGGACTAAAACAGGCGCAGTTCTTC. It is translated as CASSHGLKQAQFF.

This clonotype was seen a handful of times. V usage is TRBV10-3 and J usage is TRBJ1-1; possible D gene TRBD1, 6 bases. V lost 9 bases to trimming and J lost 1 base, with 18 bases between them. The length of the CDR3 is 15 residues. Looked up from germline, CDR1 is ENHRY and CDR2 is SYGVKD. The CDR3 protein is CAISPERTANTEAFF. Written as DNA, the CDR3 is TGTGCCATATCTCCTGAGCGGACAGCGAACACTGAAGCTTTCTTT.

This clonotype has only a few counts. The chain combines TRBV5-1 with TRBJ1-6; 8 nucleotides match TRBD1. This CDR3 is built from 18 residues. The germline CDR1 and CDR2 sequences are SGHRS and YFSETQ. J was trimmed by 0 bases and V by 0 bases; bases with no gene match: 5. For the CDR3, the DNA is TGCGCCAGCAGCTTGGGGGACAGGCGAAGCTCCTATAATTCACCCCTCCACTTT. Its translation is CASSLGDRRSSYNSPLHF.

This clonotype has a count of ten or more. The chain couples TRBV25-1 to TRBJ2-7; D is ambiguous. Germline CDR1 reads MGHDK; CDR2 reads SYGVNS. This CDR3 comprises 14 residues. V shed 1 base and J shed 2 bases, with 9 bases lying between them. This chain's CDR3 is CASSEFDSAYEQYF. CDR3 nucleotides: TGTGCCAGCAGTGAATTCGACTCAGCCTACGAGCAGTACTTC.

This rearrangement joins TRBV25-1 to TRBJ2-7; no firm D call. Trimming removed 2 bases from V and 7 bases from J, with 18 bases in between. This CDR3 is 15 amino acids long. The germline V gene has CDR1 MGHDK and CDR2 SYGVNS. In DNA, the CDR3 is TGTGCCAGCAGTGAAGTGGCCGTGTCCCCGCGTGAGCAGTACTTC. Protein product: CASSEVAVSPREQYF.

This clonotype was observed many times. The chain has TRBV12-3 or TRBV12-4 and TRBJ2-5; no clear D. V was pared by 1 base and J by 6 bases, with 6 bases between. The CDR3 has 12 residues. The CDR3 nucleotides read TGTGCCAGCAGTTTAGGAGGACAGACCCAGTACTTC. This gives the protein CASSLGGQTQYF.

This chain connects TRBV9 to TRBJ2-7, with unresolved D. This CDR3 spans 14 amino acids. The germline CDR1 and CDR2 sequences are SGDLS and YYNGEE. Trimming stripped 0 bases from V and 0 bases from J, with 7 bases between. CDR3 nucleotide sequence: TGTGCCAGCAGCGTAGGCGGAAGCTCCTACGAGCAGTACTTC. It specifies CASSVGGSSYEQYF. Together with reference TRBV9 and TRBJ2-7, the CDR3 gives the full variable domain: DSGVTQTPKHLITATGQRVTLRCSPRSGDLSVYWYQQSLDQGLQFLIQYYNGEERAKGNILERFSAQQFPDLHSELNLSSLELGDSALYFCASSVGGSSYEQYFGPGTRLTVT.

This clonotype was counted many times. The chain is built from TRBV28 and TRBJ2-3, with no clear D. The CDR3 length is 14 residues. CDR1 MDHEN and CDR2 SYDVKM come from the germline V gene. V was pared by 4 bases and J by 7 bases, with 15 bases between. CDR3 region: CASSSFLTRNTQYF. For the CDR3, the DNA is TGTGCCAGCAGTTCCTTCCTTACAAGGAATACGCAGTATTTT.

J is TRBJ2-7 and V is TRBV7-2; 9 bases align to TRBD2. The CDR3 spans 15 residues. In germline, CDR1 is SGHTA, CDR2 FQGNSA. V gave up 2 bases and J gave up 0 bases; unmatched junction bases: 2. In DNA form, the CDR3 reads TGTGCCAGCAGCTTACTAGCGGGAACCTCCTACGAGCAGTACTTC. Residues: CASSLLAGTSYEQYF.